The 20 T cell receptor beta chains below were found in one sample sequenced in a study of cytomegalovirus exposure and HLA in healthy donors. PCR involved 60 Vbeta and 13 Jbeta primers. The table came from immunoSEQ multiplex PCR; TCRdb's copy has only in-frame clones and leaves some out. Of over 150,000 clones in the sample, roughly four fifths are singletons; the top ten hold approximately 2.9%. The material sequenced was PBMCs. These receptors all stem from a male donor in good health and CMV-seronegative.

DNA of the CDR3: TGTGCCAGCAGCTTACCGCCCAGACTAGCGAGCTCTTACAATGAGCAGTTCTTC. Its translation is CASSLPPRLASSYNEQFF. This chain uses TRBV7-9 with TRBJ2-1; 8 bases align to TRBD2. Looked up from germline, CDR1 is SEHNR and CDR2 is FQNEAQ (reference sequence). After removal of 2 bases from V and 4 bases from J, the junction contained 13 bases not matched to a gene. This CDR3 spans 18 amino acids.

This clone was counted only a few times. This sequence joins TRBV28 and TRBJ1-2; possible D gene TRBD1, 6 bases. This CDR3 is 14 amino acids long. With 3 bases removed from V and 4 bases from J, the gap between germline ends came to 12 bases. Germline values: CDR1 MDHEN, CDR2 SYDVKM. This CDR3 is CASSLPGQTYGYTF. In DNA, the CDR3 is TGTGCCAGCAGTTTGCCGGGACAAACCTATGGCTACACCTTC.

Only a few counts were recorded for this clone. The junction does not match germline at one end; this may be a read error. The sample holds other DNA sequences that translate to the same CDR3. The chain couples TRBV27 to TRBJ2-5; D not certain. The CDR3 covers 12 residues. Germline assignment: CDR1 MNHEY and CDR2 SMNVEV (reference sequence). DNA of the CDR3: TGCGCCAGCAGCACGGACCAAGAGACCCAGTACTTC. This gives the protein CASSTDQETQYF.

The sample holds one count of this clone. The rearrangement links TRBV25-1 to TRBJ1-5; no reliable D call. The V and J ends lost 4 bases and 7 bases respectively, with 11 bases between them. The CDR3 length is 13 residues. The germline CDR1 and CDR2 sequences are MGHDK and SYGVNS. The CDR3 DNA reads TGTGCCAGCAGTGCCCCTAATGAGCAGCCCCAGCATTTT. Residues: CASSAPNEQPQHF.

This clone has a single count. The V call is TRBV13, the J call TRBJ2-4, with a weak D call TRBD1 (6 bases). Per germline, CDR1 PRHDT and CDR2 FYEKMQ (reference sequence). This CDR3 comprises 14 residues. V was pared by 1 base and J by 5 bases, with 9 bases between. CDR3 in amino acids: CASSLDRAQNIQYF. DNA for the CDR3: TGTGCCAGCAGCTTAGACAGGGCCCAAAACATTCAGTACTTC.

This chain joins TRBV6-5 and TRBJ2-7, with 9 bases aligning to TRBD1. Unmatched junction bases numbered 8, after V lost 2 bases and J lost 3 bases. Germline V CDR1 and CDR2: MNHEY, SVGAGI. The CDR3 contains 16 residues. The CDR3 sequence is CASSYRPGTGIYEQYF. In nucleotides, the CDR3 is TGTGCCAGCAGTTACCGCCCAGGGACAGGGATCTACGAGCAGTACTTC.

This clone turned up a few times. The chain recombines TRBV5-4 with TRBJ2-5; 10 nucleotides line up with TRBD2. Germline V gene sequence: CDR1 SGHNT, CDR2 YYREEE (reference sequence). This CDR3 spans 14 amino acids. Losses at the gene ends were 10 bases for V and 4 bases for J; bases not matched to a gene: 10. In DNA form, the CDR3 reads TGTGCCGGAAAGAGCGGGGGGGCATCAGAGACCCAGTACTTC. Translating it yields CAGKSGGASETQYF. Full variable domain (rest looked up from reference TRBV5-4 and TRBJ2-5): ETGVTQSPTHLIKTRGQQVTLRCSSQSGHNTVSWYQQALGQGPQFIFQYYREEENGRGNFPPRFSGLQFPNYSSELNVNALELDDSALYLCAGKSGGASETQYFGPGTRLLVL.

The CDR3 here is CASGQEYNEQFF. In nucleotides, the CDR3 is TGTGCCAGCGGACAGGAATACAATGAGCAGTTCTTC. The chain carries TRBV28 and TRBJ2-1; 7 bases are shared with TRBD1. This CDR3 is 12 amino acids long. The germline CDR1 and CDR2 sequences are MDHEN and SYDVKM. Trimming cost V 8 bases and J 4 bases; bases outside gene matches: 2.

This chain uses TRBV30 with TRBJ1-6; 11 nucleotides line up with TRBD1. This CDR3 region has 18 residues. V dropped 3 bases and J dropped 7; count of bases not matched to a gene: 14. Germline V lookup: CDR1 GTSNPN, CDR2 SVGIG (reference sequence). The CDR3 bases are TGTGCCTGGAGCGCCCGGGGGGGGACAGGGGGTTCAAATTCACCCCTCCACTTT. It codes for CAWSARGGTGGSNSPLHF.

The sample holds a few counts of this clone. The chain couples TRBV30 to TRBJ2-7; 7 nucleotides line up with TRBD2. J gave up 3 bases and V 2 bases, and 4 bases lay outside the gene matches. CDR1 and CDR2 from the germline V gene are GTSNPN and SVGIG (reference sequence). The CDR3 is 13 residues long. In nucleotides, the CDR3 is TGTGCCTGGAGTAGGCCTAGCGGCTACGAGCAGTACTTC. Amino acids: CAWSRPSGYEQYF.

This sequence joins TRBV2 and TRBJ2-1, with D perhaps matching TRBD1 (6 bases). Trimming cost V 6 bases and J 4 bases, with 13 bases left between them. The V gene's germline CDR1 is SNHLY and CDR2 FYNNEI. The CDR3 is 14 amino acids. CDR3 sequence reads: CASRFPQGYNEQFF. DNA for the CDR3: TGTGCCAGCAGATTCCCACAGGGATACAATGAGCAGTTCTTC. The entire variable domain, with the rest obtained from reference TRBV2 and TRBJ2-1, is as follows: EPEVTQTPSHQVTQMGQEVILRCVPISNHLYFYWYRQILGQKVEFLVSFYNNEISEKSEIFDDQFSVERPDGSNFTLKIRSTKLEDSAMYFCASRFPQGYNEQFFGPGTRLTVL.

V and J are TRBV4-1 and TRBJ1-5; TRBD1 agrees at 11 bases. Germline CDR1 MGHRA, CDR2 YSYEKL. This CDR3 spans 19 amino acids. Trimming cost V 3 bases and J 0 bases; bases outside gene matches: 10. CDR3 sequence reads: CASSHPGQGAPYSNQPQHF. CDR3 coding DNA: TGCGCCAGCAGCCACCCTGGACAGGGGGCTCCCTATAGCAATCAGCCCCAGCATTTT.

The chain links TRBV28 to TRBJ1-2; D is possibly TRBD1 (6 bases). CDR1 and CDR2 from the germline V gene are MDHEN and SYDVKM. Between the trimmed V and J ends, which lost 1 base and 8 bases, there was a span of 14 bases. CDR3 size: 14 residues. CDR3 loop: CASSLSQGQGGYTF. CDR3 sequence (DNA): TGTGCCAGCAGTTTATCCCAGGGACAAGGGGGCTACACCTTC.

This chain links TRBV9 with TRBJ2-3; 8 positions match TRBD2. CDR1 SGDLS and CDR2 YYNGEE come from the germline V gene. Germline trimming cut 2 bases from V and 4 bases from J; bases unmatched to any gene: 6. This CDR3 region has 15 residues. CDR3 region: CASSVTSGVPDTQYF. CDR3 DNA: TGTGCCAGCAGCGTTACTAGCGGAGTACCAGATACGCAGTATTTT.

About this clone itself: Other DNA sequences in this sample translate to the same CDR3. The chain carries TRBV7-3 and TRBJ2-3; D call uncertain. CDR3 length: 14 amino acids. The V end was cut by 0 bases, the J end by 1 base, with 5 bases between. Germline V gene data show CDR1 as SGHTA and CDR2 as FQGTGA. The CDR3 spells CASSLTPGTDTQYF. CDR3 nucleotide sequence: TGTGCCAGCAGCTTAACACCGGGCACAGATACGCAGTATTTT.

CDR3: CASSLAGVPNEQFF. In DNA, the CDR3 is TGTGCCAGCTCCTTAGCGGGAGTTCCCAATGAGCAGTTCTTC. This sequence joins TRBV25-1 and TRBJ2-1; TRBD2 agrees at 9 bases. In germline, CDR1 is MGHDK, CDR2 SYGVNS. The V gene end was trimmed by 8 bases and the J gene end by 6 bases; junction bases not matched to a gene: 8. The CDR3 spans 14 residues.

The chain combines TRBV6-1 with TRBJ1-5, with 11 positions matching TRBD1. The CDR3 totals 15 residues. Germline V CDR1 and CDR2: MNHNS, SASEGT. V shed 7 bases and J 6 bases; nucleotides not matched to a gene: 8. DNA of the CDR3: TGTGCCAGCATTACCGGACAGGGGGCAGGTCAGCCCCAGCATTTT. This encodes CASITGQGAGQPQHF.

The CDR3 sequence is CSVDTTSQSSYNEQFF. DNA for the CDR3: TGCAGCGTTGATACCACTAGCCAAAGCTCCTACAATGAGCAGTTCTTC. The rearrangement joins TRBV29-1 to TRBJ2-1; D may be TRBD2 (6 bases). Germline CDR1 reads SQVTM; CDR2 reads ANQGSEA. V lost 3 bases to trimming and J lost 0 bases, with 15 bases between them. The CDR3 has 16 residues.

Regarding this clone: A far larger clone is a single base away, which makes a read error likely. This rearrangement joins TRBV4-3 to TRBJ2-7; tentatively, D is TRBD2 (6 bases). The CDR3 has 16 residues. Germline V CDR1 and CDR2: LGHNA, YSLEER. The CDR3 DNA reads as TGCGCCAGCAGCCAAGCTGAAGGGACTGGCTCCTACGAGCTGTACTTC. Translating it yields CASSQAEGTGSYELYF.

This chain links TRBV7-2 with TRBJ1-4; no reliable D call. CDR1 and CDR2 from the germline V gene are SGHTA and FQGNSA. Trimming stripped 4 bases from V and 8 bases from J, with 11 bases between. This CDR3 has 13 amino acids. In DNA, the CDR3 is TGTGCCAGCAGCTCCTCCCTCGGGGAAAAACTGTTTTTT. As protein: CASSSSLGEKLFF.